The source of this T cell receptor (beta chain) is a study of radiotherapy plus CTLA-4 blockade in lung cancer. Overall study results and limits: Researchers report tumor-derived TCR clones expanding in blood after radiotherapy plus ipilimumab.

Ten or more counts support this clone. Its antigen is unknown. Those patients who had chemo-refractory metastatic non-small-cell lung cancer were given focal radiation along with CTLA-4 blockade through ipilimumab. Assay used: immunoSEQ multiplex PCR; TCRdb lists only in-frame clones, some missing. The data show approximately 52,000 clones, around 79% seen once. V lost 9 bases and J 1 base, leaving 15 bases between the germline ends. This CDR3 is 14 amino acids long. Germline V gene lookup returns CDR1 SNHLY and CDR2 FYNNEI. The clonotype originates from a human donor with non-small cell lung cancer who had a complete response to radiotherapy plus ipilimumab. The sample was peripheral blood, taken from a patient treated with radiotherapy plus ipilimumab. The chain couples TRBV2 to TRBJ1-1, with D perhaps TRBD1 (5 bases). The CDR3 DNA reads as TGTGCCAGTCTTAGGGGAGGGGAGAACACTGAAGCTTTCTTT. It yields the protein CASLRGGENTEAFF.